These T cell receptor beta chains were read from a single sample in a study of blood T cell repertoires in COVID-19. Libraries were prepared by immunoSEQ multiplex PCR; TCRdb keeps only in-frame clonotypes and omits some of them. Among about 300,000 clones, approximately 90% were seen once, and the ten largest hold about 4.1%. Sequenced input: PBMCs or T cells enriched from blood (not recorded which). The receptors here all came from a man aged 30 to 39 who had recovered from COVID-19. Both conserved end residues are part of each CDR3. The D gene is left open where the match is weak. Expanded clones get a size class; other rows say once, few or many, or leave the size out.

j_gene: TRBJ1-5; abundance: .; v_gene: TRBV7-9; d_gene: .; CDR3aa: CASSLTVRGGGNQPQHF; CDR3nt: TGTGCCAGCAGCTTAACCGTTCGGGGAGGAGGCAATCAGCCCCAGCATTTT
j_gene: TRBJ1-1; abundance: .; v_gene: TRBV4-1; d_gene: .; CDR3aa: CASSQDRRGGNTEAFF; CDR3nt: TGCGCCAGCAGCCAAGATCGGCGGGGAGGGAACACTGAAGCTTTCTTT
j_gene: TRBJ1-4; abundance: .; v_gene: TRBV11-3; d_gene: TRBD1; CDR3aa: CASSLGTGGGDEKLFF; CDR3nt: TGTGCCAGCAGCTTAGGGACAGGGGGCGGAGATGAAAAACTGTTTTTT
j_gene: TRBJ2-2; abundance: .; v_gene: TRBV4-1; d_gene: TRBD2; CDR3aa: CASSHDPGLAGPSNTGELFF; CDR3nt: TGCGCCAGCAGCCACGACCCGGGACTAGCGGGACCCTCGAACACCGGGGAGCTGTTTTTT
j_gene: TRBJ2-1; abundance: .; v_gene: TRBV7-6; d_gene: TRBD2; CDR3aa: CASSLALAGAVEQFF; CDR3nt: TGTGCCAGCAGCTTAGCCCTAGCGGGAGCTGTTGAGCAGTTCTTC
j_gene: TRBJ2-1; abundance: .; v_gene: TRBV6-5; d_gene: .; CDR3aa: CASSYSGLGPYNEQFF; CDR3nt: TGTGCCAGCAGTTACTCGGGGCTGGGGCCGTACAATGAGCAGTTCTTC
j_gene: TRBJ1-5; abundance: .; v_gene: TRBV19; d_gene: .; CDR3aa: CASSRSGDQPQHF; CDR3nt: TGTGCCAGTAGTAGATCAGGGGATCAGCCCCAGCATTTT
j_gene: TRBJ2-1; abundance: .; v_gene: TRBV14; d_gene: .; CDR3aa: CASSLRSTGSLSYNEQFF; CDR3nt: TGTGCCAGCAGCCTGCGCTCAACAGGCTCACTCTCCTACAATGAGCAGTTCTTC
j_gene: TRBJ2-5; abundance: .; v_gene: TRBV3-1/TRBV3-2; d_gene: .; CDR3aa: CASSQAGWVRETQYF; CDR3nt: TGTGCCAGCAGCCAAGCGGGATGGGTCCGAGAGACCCAGTACTTC
j_gene: TRBJ2-7; abundance: .; v_gene: TRBV5-6; d_gene: TRBD2; CDR3aa: CASSHRLTSGGPSYEQYF; CDR3nt: TGTGCCAGCAGCCATCGCTTGACTAGCGGGGGCCCCTCCTACGAGCAGTACTTC
j_gene: TRBJ1-4; abundance: .; v_gene: TRBV19; d_gene: .; CDR3aa: CASSSVRRGRLANEKLFF; CDR3nt: TGTGCCAGTAGTTCGGTCCGCAGGGGTAGGTTAGCTAATGAAAAACTGTTTTTT
j_gene: TRBJ2-5; abundance: .; v_gene: TRBV5-1; d_gene: .; CDR3aa: CASSLAFTSGRRETQYF; CDR3nt: TGCGCCAGCAGCTTGGCTTTCACTTCAGGGAGGAGGGAGACCCAGTACTTC
j_gene: TRBJ2-2; abundance: .; v_gene: TRBV27; d_gene: .; CDR3aa: CASSFRGYTGELFF; CDR3nt: TGTGCCAGCAGTTTCCGGGGATACACCGGGGAGCTGTTTTTT
j_gene: TRBJ2-7; abundance: few; v_gene: TRBV2; d_gene: TRBD2; CDR3aa: CASSETGGFSYEQYF; CDR3nt: TGTGCCAGCAGTGAAACGGGGGGGTTCTCCTACGAGCAGTACTTC
j_gene: TRBJ2-7; abundance: .; v_gene: TRBV7-9; d_gene: TRBD1; CDR3aa: CASGRQGAGYEQYF; CDR3nt: TGTGCCAGCGGCCGACAGGGGGCCGGCTACGAGCAGTACTTC
j_gene: TRBJ1-5; abundance: .; v_gene: TRBV28; d_gene: TRBD1; CDR3aa: CASSLLPGGFNQPQHF; CDR3nt: TGTGCCAGCAGTTTACTCCCAGGGGGCTTCAATCAGCCCCAGCATTTT
j_gene: TRBJ2-1; abundance: .; v_gene: TRBV7-8; d_gene: TRBD2; CDR3aa: CASSPRLAGGSYNEQFF; CDR3nt: TGTGCCAGCAGCCCACGACTAGCGGGGGGCTCCTACAATGAGCAGTTCTTC
j_gene: TRBJ2-7; abundance: .; v_gene: TRBV19; d_gene: .; CDR3aa: CASSIDGRVSSYEQYF; CDR3nt: TGTGCCAGTAGTATTGACGGGCGGGTGAGCTCCTACGAGCAGTACTTC
j_gene: TRBJ1-6; abundance: .; v_gene: TRBV30; d_gene: .; CDR3aa: CAWSVLGAAYNSPLHF; CDR3nt: TGTGCCTGGAGTGTACTGGGGGCTGCCTATAATTCACCCCTCCACTTT
j_gene: TRBJ1-4; abundance: .; v_gene: TRBV10-2; d_gene: .; CDR3aa: CASRPLEAAGGTNEKLFF; CDR3nt: TGCGCCAGCAGACCTTTGGAGGCGGCGGGGGGGACTAATGAAAAACTGTTTTTT
j_gene: TRBJ1-2; abundance: .; v_gene: TRBV7-2; d_gene: .; CDR3aa: CASSDRTANYGYTF; CDR3nt: TGTGCCAGCAGCGATCGGACAGCGAACTATGGCTACACCTTC
j_gene: TRBJ2-1; abundance: .; v_gene: TRBV10-1; d_gene: .; CDR3aa: CASSEASGSYNEQFF; CDR3nt: TGCGCCAGCAGTGAGGCTTCGGGGTCGTACAATGAGCAGTTCTTC
j_gene: TRBJ2-2; abundance: .; v_gene: TRBV2; d_gene: .; CDR3aa: CASSGHSGELFF; CDR3nt: TGTGCCAGCTCGGGACACTCCGGGGAGCTGTTTTTT
j_gene: TRBJ2-1; abundance: .; v_gene: TRBV7-6; d_gene: .; CDR3aa: CASSPNKWGGTVNEQFF; CDR3nt: TGTGCCAGCAGCCCAAACAAGTGGGGGGGCACCGTCAATGAGCAGTTCTTC
j_gene: TRBJ2-3; abundance: .; v_gene: TRBV9; d_gene: .; CDR3aa: CASSVVLDTQYF; CDR3nt: TGTGCCAGCAGCGTAGTTCTAGATACGCAGTATTTT
j_gene: TRBJ2-2; abundance: .; v_gene: TRBV3-1/TRBV3-2; d_gene: TRBD2; CDR3aa: CASSQDLAGETGELFF; CDR3nt: TGTGCCAGCAGCCAAGATCTAGCGGGGGAAACCGGGGAGCTGTTTTTT
j_gene: TRBJ2-7; abundance: .; v_gene: TRBV6-5; d_gene: .; CDR3aa: CASSYNFRGFPYEQYF; CDR3nt: TGTGCCAGCAGTTACAATTTCAGGGGATTCCCCTACGAGCAGTACTTC
j_gene: TRBJ2-3; abundance: .; v_gene: TRBV7-9; d_gene: .; CDR3aa: CASSLGGVAKDTQYF; CDR3nt: TGTGCCAGCAGCTTAGGGGGGGTAGCCAAAGATACGCAGTATTTT
j_gene: TRBJ2-5; abundance: .; v_gene: TRBV7-8; d_gene: .; CDR3aa: CASSISNQPGTQYF; CDR3nt: TGTGCCAGCAGCATCAGCAACCAACCAGGCACCCAGTACTTC
j_gene: TRBJ1-4; abundance: .; v_gene: TRBV6-2/TRBV6-3; d_gene: TRBD1; CDR3aa: CASSPQGGTKGAGERAKLFF; CDR3nt: TGTGCCAGCAGCCCCCAGGGTGGGACCAAGGGGGCTGGTGAGCGCGCAAAACTGTTTTTT
j_gene: TRBJ1-4; abundance: .; v_gene: TRBV6-1; d_gene: TRBD1; CDR3aa: CASSGGRGRINEKLFF; CDR3nt: TGTGCCAGCAGTGGCGGGAGGGGGCGGATTAATGAAAAACTGTTTTTT
j_gene: TRBJ2-1; abundance: .; v_gene: TRBV9; d_gene: TRBD2; CDR3aa: CASSPRDSGTPWEQFF; CDR3nt: TGTGCCAGCAGCCCCCGGGATAGCGGGACCCCCTGGGAGCAGTTCTTC
j_gene: TRBJ2-2; abundance: few; v_gene: TRBV5-4; d_gene: TRBD1; CDR3aa: CASSLAKPGGTGELFF; CDR3nt: TGTGCCAGCAGCTTGGCCAAGCCAGGGGGCACCGGGGAGCTGTTTTTT
j_gene: TRBJ2-3; abundance: .; v_gene: TRBV7-9; d_gene: .; CDR3aa: CASSFLRQAQYF; CDR3nt: TGTGCCAGCAGCTTTCTTAGACAGGCGCAGTATTTT
j_gene: TRBJ2-2; abundance: .; v_gene: TRBV5-1; d_gene: .; CDR3aa: CASSLGGRDTGELFF; CDR3nt: TGCGCCAGCAGCTTGGGCGGGCGCGACACCGGGGAGCTGTTTTTT
j_gene: TRBJ1-2; abundance: .; v_gene: TRBV6-5; d_gene: .; CDR3aa: CASRSDSLAGYTF; CDR3nt: TGTGCCAGCAGATCGGACTCGTTGGCTGGCTACACCTTC
j_gene: TRBJ1-2; abundance: .; v_gene: TRBV7-9; d_gene: TRBD1; CDR3aa: CASSYLRQGAGYGYTF; CDR3nt: TGTGCCAGCAGCTACCTTAGACAGGGGGCCGGGTATGGCTACACCTTC
j_gene: TRBJ1-6; abundance: .; v_gene: TRBV28; d_gene: TRBD1; CDR3aa: CASSPRTGRSSYNSPLHF; CDR3nt: TGTGCCAGCAGCCCCCGGACAGGACGGAGCTCCTATAATTCACCCCTCCACTTT
j_gene: TRBJ1-6; abundance: .; v_gene: TRBV5-1; d_gene: .; CDR3aa: CASSLRGGGEGFSPLHF; CDR3nt: TGCGCCAGCAGCTTGCGGGGGGGCGGTGAGGGTTTTTCACCCCTCCACTTT
j_gene: TRBJ2-7; abundance: .; v_gene: TRBV28; d_gene: .; CDR3aa: CASSLGPHRYLYEQYF; CDR3nt: TGTGCCAGCAGTTTAGGCCCCCACAGATACCTCTACGAGCAGTACTTC
j_gene: TRBJ2-3; abundance: .; v_gene: TRBV6-5; d_gene: TRBD1; CDR3aa: CASRKGQGNTDTQYF; CDR3nt: TGTGCCAGCAGAAAAGGACAGGGGAACACAGATACGCAGTATTTT